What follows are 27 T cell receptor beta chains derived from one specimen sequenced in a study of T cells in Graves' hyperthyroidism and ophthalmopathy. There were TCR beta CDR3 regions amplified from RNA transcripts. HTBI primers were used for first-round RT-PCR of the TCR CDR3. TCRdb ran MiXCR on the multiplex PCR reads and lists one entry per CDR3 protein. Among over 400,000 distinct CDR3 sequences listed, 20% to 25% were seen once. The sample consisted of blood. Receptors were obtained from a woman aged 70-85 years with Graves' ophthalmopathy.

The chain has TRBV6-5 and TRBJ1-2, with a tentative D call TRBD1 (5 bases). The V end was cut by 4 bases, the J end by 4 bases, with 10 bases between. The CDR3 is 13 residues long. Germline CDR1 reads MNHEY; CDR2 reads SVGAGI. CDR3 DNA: TGTGCCAGCAGTTTCTTGGACACCTATGGCTACACCTTC. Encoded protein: CASSFLDTYGYTF.

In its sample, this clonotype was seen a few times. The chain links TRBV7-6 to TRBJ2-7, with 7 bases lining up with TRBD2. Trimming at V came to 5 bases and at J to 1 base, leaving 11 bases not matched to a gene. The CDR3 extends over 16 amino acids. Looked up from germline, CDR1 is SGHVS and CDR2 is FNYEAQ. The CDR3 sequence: CASSLKRGEGSYEQYF. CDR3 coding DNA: TGTGCCAGCAGCCTGAAGAGAGGGGAGGGGTCCTACGAGCAGTACTTC.

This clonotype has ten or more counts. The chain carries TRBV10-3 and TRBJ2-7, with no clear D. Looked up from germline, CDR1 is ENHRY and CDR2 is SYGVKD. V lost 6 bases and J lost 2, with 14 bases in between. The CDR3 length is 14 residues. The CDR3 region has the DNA TGTGCCATCAGGCCCCAGTCCACGACCTACGAGCAGTACTTC. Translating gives CAIRPQSTTYEQYF.

The CDR3 region has the DNA TGTGCCAGCAGTTACCGGGAGAGAGAGACCCAGTACTTC. Amino acids: CASSYRERETQYF. The rearrangement links TRBV6-5 to TRBJ2-5; TRBD2 is a possible D gene (6 bases). CDR1 MNHEY and CDR2 SVGAGI come from the germline V gene. V lost 2 bases and J 4 bases, leaving 8 bases between the germline ends. The CDR3 consists of 13 residues.

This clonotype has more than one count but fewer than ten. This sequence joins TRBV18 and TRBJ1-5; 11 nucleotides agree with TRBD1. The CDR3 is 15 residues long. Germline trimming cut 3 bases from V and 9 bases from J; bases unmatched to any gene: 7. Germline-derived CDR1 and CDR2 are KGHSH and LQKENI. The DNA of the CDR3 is TGTGCCAGCTCACCCGGGACAGGGGGACTTGGGCCCCAGCATTTT. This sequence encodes CASSPGTGGLGPQHF.

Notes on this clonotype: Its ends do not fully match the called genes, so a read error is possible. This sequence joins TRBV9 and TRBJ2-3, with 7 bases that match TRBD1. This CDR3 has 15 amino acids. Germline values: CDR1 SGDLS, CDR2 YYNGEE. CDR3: CASSSRTGDADTQNF. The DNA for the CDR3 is TGTGCCAGCAGCTCAAGAACAGGGGATGCAGATACGCAGAATTTT.

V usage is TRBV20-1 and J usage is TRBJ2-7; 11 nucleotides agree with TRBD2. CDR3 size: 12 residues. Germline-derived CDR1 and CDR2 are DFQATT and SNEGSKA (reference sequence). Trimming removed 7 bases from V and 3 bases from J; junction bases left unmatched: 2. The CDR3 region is CSGTSGRYEQYF. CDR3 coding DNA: TGCAGTGGGACTAGCGGGCGCTACGAGCAGTACTTC.

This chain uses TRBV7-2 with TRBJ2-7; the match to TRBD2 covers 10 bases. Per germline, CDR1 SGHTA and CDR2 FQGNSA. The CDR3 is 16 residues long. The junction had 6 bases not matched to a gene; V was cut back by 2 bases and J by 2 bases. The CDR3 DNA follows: TGTGCCAGCAGCTTACTAGCGGGGGAAAAAACCTACGAGCAGTACTTC. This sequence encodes CASSLLAGEKTYEQYF.

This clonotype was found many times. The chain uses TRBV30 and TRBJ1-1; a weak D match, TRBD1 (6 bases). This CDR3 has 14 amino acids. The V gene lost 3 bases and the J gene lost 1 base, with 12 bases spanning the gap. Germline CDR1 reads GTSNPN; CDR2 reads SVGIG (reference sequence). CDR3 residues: CAWRGDRRNTEAFF. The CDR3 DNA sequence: TGTGCCTGGAGGGGAGACAGGAGGAACACTGAAGCTTTCTTT. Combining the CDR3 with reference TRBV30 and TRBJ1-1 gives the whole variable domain SQTIHQWPATLVQPVGSPLSLECTVEGTSNPNLYWYRQAAGRGLQLLFYSVGIGQISSEVPQNLSASRPQDRQFILSSKKLLLSDSGFYLCAWRGDRRNTEAFFGQGTRLTVV.

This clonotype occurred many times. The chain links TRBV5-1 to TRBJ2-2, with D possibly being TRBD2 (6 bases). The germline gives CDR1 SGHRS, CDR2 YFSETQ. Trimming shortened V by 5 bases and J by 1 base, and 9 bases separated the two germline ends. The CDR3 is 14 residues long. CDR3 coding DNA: TGCGCCAGCAGTTGGAGGGGGAACACCGGGGAGCTGTTTTTT. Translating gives CASSWRGNTGELFF. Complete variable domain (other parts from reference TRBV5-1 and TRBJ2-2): KAGVTQTPRYLIKTRGQQVTLSCSPISGHRSVSWYQQTPGQGLQFLFEYFSETQRNKGNFPGRFSGRQFSNSRSEMNVSTLELGDSALYLCASSWRGNTGELFFGEGSRLTVL.

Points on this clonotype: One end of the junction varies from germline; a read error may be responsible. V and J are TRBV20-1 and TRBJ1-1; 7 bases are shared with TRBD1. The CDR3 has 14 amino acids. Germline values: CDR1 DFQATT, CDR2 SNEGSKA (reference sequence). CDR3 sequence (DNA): TGCAGTGCAAGAGAAGGGGGCTTTGGGACTGAAGCTTTCTTT. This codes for CSAREGGFGTEAFF.

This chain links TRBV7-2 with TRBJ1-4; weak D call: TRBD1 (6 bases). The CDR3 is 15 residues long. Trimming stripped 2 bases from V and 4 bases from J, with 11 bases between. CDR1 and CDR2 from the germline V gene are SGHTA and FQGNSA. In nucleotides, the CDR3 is TGTGCCAGCAGCTTATGGGGACACCGTAATGAAAAACTGTTTTTT. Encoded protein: CASSLWGHRNEKLFF.

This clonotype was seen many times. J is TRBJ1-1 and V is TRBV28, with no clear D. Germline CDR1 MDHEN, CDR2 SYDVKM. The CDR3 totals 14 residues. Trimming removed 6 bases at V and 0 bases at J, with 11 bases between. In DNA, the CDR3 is TGTGCCAGCAGAGACGAGTTATTGAACACTGAAGCTTTCTTT. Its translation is CASRDELLNTEAFF.

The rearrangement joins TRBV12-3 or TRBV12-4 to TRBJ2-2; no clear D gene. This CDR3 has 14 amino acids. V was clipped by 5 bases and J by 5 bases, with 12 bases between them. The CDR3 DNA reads TGTGCCAGCAGTCCCCGTAGAGAAACCGGGGAGCTGTTTTTT. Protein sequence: CASSPRRETGELFF.

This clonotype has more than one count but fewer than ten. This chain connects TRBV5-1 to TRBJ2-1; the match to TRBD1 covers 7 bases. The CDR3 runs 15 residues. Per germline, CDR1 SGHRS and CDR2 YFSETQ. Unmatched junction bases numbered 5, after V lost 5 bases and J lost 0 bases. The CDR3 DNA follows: TGCGCCAGCAGTTCAGGGACAGCCTCCTACAATGAGCAGTTCTTC. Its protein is CASSSGTASYNEQFF. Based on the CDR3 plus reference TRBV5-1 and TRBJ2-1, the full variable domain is KAGVTQTPRYLIKTRGQQVTLSCSPISGHRSVSWYQQTPGQGLQFLFEYFSETQRNKGNFPGRFSGRQFSNSRSEMNVSTLELGDSALYLCASSSGTASYNEQFFGPGTRLTVL.

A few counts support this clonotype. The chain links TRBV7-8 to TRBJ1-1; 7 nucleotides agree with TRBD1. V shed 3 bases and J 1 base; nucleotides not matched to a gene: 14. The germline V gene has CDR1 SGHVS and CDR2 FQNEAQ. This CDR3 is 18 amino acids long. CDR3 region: CASSFSLFGGQTNTEAFF. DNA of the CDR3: TGTGCCAGCAGCTTTTCTTTGTTTGGGGGACAGACGAACACTGAAGCTTTCTTT. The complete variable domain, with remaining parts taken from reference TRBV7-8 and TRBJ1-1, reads GAGVSQSPRYKVAKRGQDVALRCDPISGHVSLFWYQQALGQGPEFLTYFQNEAQLDKSGLPSDRFFAERPEGSVSTLKIQRTQQEDSAVYLCASSFSLFGGQTNTEAFFGQGTRLTVV.

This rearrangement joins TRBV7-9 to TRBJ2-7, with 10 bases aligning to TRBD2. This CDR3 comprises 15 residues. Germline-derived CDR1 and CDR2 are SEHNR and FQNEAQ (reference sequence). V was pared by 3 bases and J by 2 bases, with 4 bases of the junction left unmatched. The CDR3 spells CASSFGLAVTYEQYF. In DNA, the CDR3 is TGTGCCAGCAGCTTTGGACTAGCGGTAACCTACGAGCAGTACTTC.

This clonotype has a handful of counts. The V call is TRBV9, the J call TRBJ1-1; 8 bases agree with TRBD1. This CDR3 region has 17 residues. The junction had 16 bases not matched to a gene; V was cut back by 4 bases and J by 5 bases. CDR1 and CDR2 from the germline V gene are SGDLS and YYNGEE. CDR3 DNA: TGTGCCAGCAGCCCCCGTGCTGGGACAGGAAGGGATACTGAAGCTTTCTTT. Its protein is CASSPRAGTGRDTEAFF.

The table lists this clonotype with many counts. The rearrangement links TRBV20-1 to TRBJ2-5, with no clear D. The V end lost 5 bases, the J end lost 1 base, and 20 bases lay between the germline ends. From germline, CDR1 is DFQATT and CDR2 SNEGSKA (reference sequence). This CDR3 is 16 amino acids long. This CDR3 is CSADPPPNRPQETQYF. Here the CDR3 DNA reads TGCAGTGCTGACCCACCACCGAATAGGCCCCAAGAGACCCAGTACTTC.

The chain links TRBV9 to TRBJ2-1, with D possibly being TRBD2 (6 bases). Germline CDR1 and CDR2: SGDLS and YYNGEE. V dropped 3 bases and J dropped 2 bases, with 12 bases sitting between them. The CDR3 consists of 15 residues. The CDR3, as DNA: TGTGCCAGCAGCGCGCGGGATGCCCCCTACAATGAGCAGTTCTTC. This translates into CASSARDAPYNEQFF.

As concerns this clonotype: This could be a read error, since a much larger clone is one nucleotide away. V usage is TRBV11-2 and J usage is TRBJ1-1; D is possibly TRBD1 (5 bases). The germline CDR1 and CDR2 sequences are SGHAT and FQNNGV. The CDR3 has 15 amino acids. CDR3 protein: CASSLIIGRGTEASF. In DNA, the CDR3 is TGTGCCAGCAGCTTGATCATCGGACGGGGCACTGAAGCTTCCTTT.

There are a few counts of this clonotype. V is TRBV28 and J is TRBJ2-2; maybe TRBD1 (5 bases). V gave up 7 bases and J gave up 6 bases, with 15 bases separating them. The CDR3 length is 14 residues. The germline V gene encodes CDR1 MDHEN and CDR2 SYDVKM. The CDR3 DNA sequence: TGTGCCAGCATCGAGAGCAGGGTTGCCGGGGAGCTGTTTTTT. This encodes CASIESRVAGELFF. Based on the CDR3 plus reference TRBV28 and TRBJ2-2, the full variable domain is DVKVTQSSRYLVKRTGEKVFLECVQDMDHENMFWYRQDPGLGLRLIYFSYDVKMKEKGDIPEGYSVSREKKERFSLILESASTNQTSMYLCASIESRVAGELFFGEGSRLTVL.

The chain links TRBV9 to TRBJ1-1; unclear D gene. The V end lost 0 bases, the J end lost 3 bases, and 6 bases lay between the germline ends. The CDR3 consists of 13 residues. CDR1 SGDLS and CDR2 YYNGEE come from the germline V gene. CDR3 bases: TGTGCCAGCAGCGTAGCTTTGGACACTGAAGCTTTCTTT. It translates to CASSVALDTEAFF.

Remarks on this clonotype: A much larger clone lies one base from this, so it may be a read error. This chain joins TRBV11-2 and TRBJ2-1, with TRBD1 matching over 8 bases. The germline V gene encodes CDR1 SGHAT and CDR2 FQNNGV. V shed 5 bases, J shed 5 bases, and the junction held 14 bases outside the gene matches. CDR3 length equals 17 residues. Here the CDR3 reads CASSEAFGQGAHNEQFF. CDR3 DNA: TGTGCCAGCAGCGAAGCCTTCGGACAGGGCGCCCACAATGAGCAGTTCTTC. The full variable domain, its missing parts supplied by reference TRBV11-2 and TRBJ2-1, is EAGVAQSPRYKIIEKRQSVAFWCNPISGHATLYWYQQILGQGPKLLIQFQNNGVVDDSQLPKDRFSAERLKGVDSTLKIQPAKLEDSAVYLCASSEAFGQGAHNEQFFGPGTRLTVL.

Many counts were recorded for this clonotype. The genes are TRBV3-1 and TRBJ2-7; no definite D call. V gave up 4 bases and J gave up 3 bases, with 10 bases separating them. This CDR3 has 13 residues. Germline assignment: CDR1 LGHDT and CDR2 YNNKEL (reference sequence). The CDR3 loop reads CASSPGPFYEQYF. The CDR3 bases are TGTGCCAGCAGCCCCGGGCCGTTCTACGAGCAGTACTTC.

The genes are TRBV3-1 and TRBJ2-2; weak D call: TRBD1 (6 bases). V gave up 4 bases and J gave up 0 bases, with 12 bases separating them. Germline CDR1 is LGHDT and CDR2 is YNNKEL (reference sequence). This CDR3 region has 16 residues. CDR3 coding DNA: TGTGCCAGCAGCCGGACAGTGTCGTCGAACACCGGGGAGCTGTTTTTT. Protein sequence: CASSRTVSSNTGELFF.

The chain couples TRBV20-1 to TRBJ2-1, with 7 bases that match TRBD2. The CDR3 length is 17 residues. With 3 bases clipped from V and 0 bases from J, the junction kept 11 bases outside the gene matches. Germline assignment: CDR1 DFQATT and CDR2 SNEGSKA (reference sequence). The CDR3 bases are TGCAGTGCTAGGGGGGGGATTGCTCGGAGCTCCTACAATGAGCAGTTCTTC. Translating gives CSARGGIARSSYNEQFF.